This T cell receptor beta chain originates from a study of shared clonotypes between healthy human individuals. As for the study in general: Every donor yielded three CD4 naive, three CD4 memory, two CD8 naive and one CD8 memory plate.

CDR1 and CDR2 (germline): MNHEY, SVGAGI. The CDR3 is 16 amino acids. V gave up 0 bases and J gave up 3 bases; unmatched junction bases: 4. At deep level, the assay was performed. Generated by immunoSEQ multiplex PCR, the TCRdb table keeps only in-frame clones and is missing some. The profile shows more than 550,000 clones, 92% of them singletons. The naive CD8 subset, CD45RO-negative cells positively selected for CCR7, excluded terminally differentiated effector memory CD45RA+ cells. Those who donated were healthy HIV-negative adults, with no recent acute infections or vaccinations reported. Caucasian adults residing in Nashville, Tennessee made up all the donors.

This receptor was obtained from a man aged 25 to 40 in good health. This sequence joins TRBV6-5 and TRBJ2-3, with 9 bases fitting TRBD2. Sequencing was performed on naive CD8+ T cells sorted from blood. CDR3 residues: CASSYSVAGGTDTQYF. The CDR3 nucleotides read TGTGCCAGCAGTTACTCTGTTGCGGGAGGGACAGATACGCAGTATTTT.